Presented here are 13 T cell receptor beta chains from one specimen sequenced in a study of response to subunit inactivated influenza vaccine. In TCRdb, the RT-PCR reads were re-called with MiXCR into one record per CDR3 protein. The sample holds 500,000 to 550,000 distinct CDR3 sequences, around 8% seen once. Sequencing was performed on PBMCs from blood, taken less than 25 months after vaccination. These TCRs come from a man between 45 and 75 years old who received an inactivated influenza vaccine.

A few counts support this clonotype. Here the CDR3 reads CSASTSRSGGRETQYF. The CDR3 nucleotides are TGCAGTGCTAGTACGTCCCGGTCAGGGGGCAGAGAGACCCAGTACTTC. V usage is TRBV20-1 and J usage is TRBJ2-5, with 8 bases lining up with TRBD1. This CDR3 has 16 residues. The junction had 13 bases not matched to a gene; V was cut back by 3 bases and J by 4 bases. CDR1 DFQATT and CDR2 SNEGSKA come from the germline V gene (reference sequence).

This chain links TRBV20-1 with TRBJ2-7; no clear D. The length of the CDR3 is 14 residues. Germline V CDR1 and CDR2: DFQATT, SNEGSKA (reference sequence). V dropped 3 bases and J dropped 0 bases, with 12 bases sitting between them. The CDR3 here is CSARNTQSSYEQYF. The DNA for the CDR3 is TGCAGTGCTAGGAATACCCAGAGCTCCTACGAGCAGTACTTC.

The rearrangement links TRBV4-1 to TRBJ1-1; maybe TRBD1 (6 bases). Trimming removed 4 bases from V and 5 bases from J, with 17 bases in between. From germline, CDR1 is MGHRA and CDR2 YSYEKL. The CDR3 spans 15 residues. The CDR3 region has the DNA TGCGCCAGCAGCCTACATTCACAGGGAGTTACTGAAGCTTTCTTT. This encodes CASSLHSQGVTEAFF.

The table lists this clonotype with a few counts. This chain connects TRBV6-1 to TRBJ1-5, with D perhaps TRBD1 (6 bases). The CDR3 covers 13 residues. Looked up from germline, CDR1 is MNHNS and CDR2 is SASEGT. Trimming stripped 7 bases from V and 7 bases from J, with 14 bases between. DNA of the CDR3: TGTGCCAGCATGCAAACAGGGAACCAGCCCCAGCATTTT. This encodes CASMQTGNQPQHF.

This clonotype came up many times. V gene TRBV6-1 combines with J gene TRBJ2-5; D call uncertain. Deletions cut 4 bases from V and 2 bases from J, with 11 bases between. This CDR3 has 14 residues. CDR1 is MNHNS, CDR2 SASEGT, per germline. The CDR3 loop reads CASSGTRAQETQYF. The CDR3 nucleotides read TGTGCCAGCAGTGGCACCCGGGCTCAAGAGACCCAGTACTTC.

There are many counts of this clonotype. The rearrangement uses TRBV24-1 and TRBJ2-7; 15 bases are shared with TRBD2. The V segment lost 4 bases and the J segment 2 bases; nucleotides outside the gene matches: 8. Germline V gene data show CDR1 as KGHDR and CDR2 as SFDVKD. This CDR3 is built from 18 residues. The CDR3 sequence: CATSEQGTSGGTTYEQYF. The CDR3 DNA reads TGTGCCACCAGTGAACAGGGGACTAGCGGGGGGACTACCTACGAGCAGTACTTC.

This clonotype was observed a handful of times. This chain links TRBV28 with TRBJ2-5, with D perhaps matching TRBD1 or TRBD2 (5 bases each). The CDR3 contains 13 residues. Germline V gene data show CDR1 as MDHEN and CDR2 as SYDVKM. Between the trimmed V and J ends, which lost 8 bases and 6 bases, there was a span of 16 bases. This chain's CDR3 is CASGGRAQQTQYF. CDR3 coding DNA: TGTGCCAGCGGGGGACGGGCGCAACAGACCCAGTACTTC.

At least ten counts were recorded for this clonotype. The chain carries TRBV11-2 and TRBJ2-7, with D uncertain. This CDR3 has 13 amino acids. Trimming stripped 0 bases from V and 3 bases from J, with 6 bases between. Germline CDR1 and CDR2: SGHAT and FQNNGV. The CDR3, as DNA: TGTGCCAGCAGCTTAGAGTTCCGCTACGAGCAGTACTTC. Translation gives CASSLEFRYEQYF.

This clonotype appeared a few times. This chain links TRBV19 with TRBJ2-6, with TRBD2 as a possible D gene (5 bases). This CDR3 is built from 16 residues. V lost 3 bases and J 0 bases, leaving 9 bases between the germline ends. Germline V lookup: CDR1 LNHDA, CDR2 SQIVND (reference sequence). The CDR3 protein is CASSINAGSGANVLTF. As DNA, the CDR3 is TGTGCCAGTAGTATTAATGCGGGCTCTGGGGCCAACGTCCTGACTTTC.

The sample holds many counts of this clonotype. The chain uses TRBV6-2 or TRBV6-3 and TRBJ1-1, with D perhaps TRBD1 (5 bases). Trimming shortened V by 3 bases and J by 3 bases, and 11 bases separated the two germline ends. Per the germline V gene, CDR1 is MNHEY and CDR2 is SVGEGT. The CDR3 has 14 residues. The CDR3 sequence is CASSYEGAYTEAFF. The CDR3 bases are TGTGCCAGCAGTTATGAAGGGGCGTACACTGAAGCTTTCTTT.

The J gene is TRBJ1-1, the V gene TRBV5-5; D is uncertain. V was shortened by 2 bases and J by 3 bases, with 8 bases between the two germline ends. The germline CDR1 and CDR2 sequences are SGHKS and YYEKEE (reference sequence). The CDR3 sequence is 13 residues long. The CDR3 is CASSFSGYTEAFF. In nucleotides, the CDR3 is TGTGCCAGCAGCTTCTCCGGATACACTGAAGCTTTCTTT. Variable domain in full (rest from reference TRBV5-5 and TRBJ1-1): DAGVTQSPTHLIKTRGQQVTLRCSPISGHKSVSWYQQVLGQGPQFIFQYYEKEERGRGNFPDRFSARQFPNYSSELNVNALLLGDSALYLCASSFSGYTEAFFGQGTRLTVV.

In its sample, this clonotype ranks as medium-sized. The V gene is TRBV6-5, the J gene TRBJ2-5, with D uncertain. The CDR3 has 18 residues. Germline V gene sequence: CDR1 MNHEY, CDR2 SVGAGI. Trimming shortened V by 7 bases and J by 5 bases, and 29 bases separated the two germline ends. CDR3 sequence reads: CASIPNRLQVTQGETQYF. For the CDR3, the DNA is TGTGCCAGCATCCCAAACCGACTTCAAGTTACTCAAGGGGAGACCCAGTACTTC.

This clonotype has just a few counts. V usage is TRBV5-4 and J usage is TRBJ2-1; a possible D gene is TRBD1 (5 bases). V was shortened by 3 bases and J by 8 bases, with 15 bases between the two germline ends. The CDR3 is 14 residues long. Germline V gives CDR1 SGHNT, CDR2 YYREEE (reference sequence). Here the CDR3 DNA reads TGTGCCAGCAGCTCACGCCAGGGAATCGATGAGCAGTTCTTC. Its translation: CASSSRQGIDEQFF.